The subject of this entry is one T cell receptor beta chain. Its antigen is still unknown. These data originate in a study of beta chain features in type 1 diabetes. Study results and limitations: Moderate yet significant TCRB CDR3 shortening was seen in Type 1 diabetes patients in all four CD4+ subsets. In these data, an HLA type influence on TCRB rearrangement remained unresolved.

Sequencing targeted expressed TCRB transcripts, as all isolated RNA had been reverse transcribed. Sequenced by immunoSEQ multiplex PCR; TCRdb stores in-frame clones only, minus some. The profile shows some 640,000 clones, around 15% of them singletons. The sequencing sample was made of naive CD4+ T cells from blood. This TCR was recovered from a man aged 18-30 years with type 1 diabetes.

In nucleotides, the CDR3 is TGCAGCACCGCGGGGGGGCGAGGCTACGAGCAGTACTTC. It encodes CSTAGGRGYEQYF. This chain connects TRBV29-1 to TRBJ2-7; 9 bases are a match to TRBD2. The trim removed 8 bases at V and 3 bases at J, leaving 8 bases unmatched. The CDR3 is made up of 13 amino acids. The germline gives CDR1 SQVTM, CDR2 ANQGSEA.